The clone carrying this T cell receptor beta chain was seen a few times. The antigen is undetermined. Profiling relied on immunoSEQ multiplex PCR, and the TCRdb table lists in-frame clones only, not all of them. The table has some 160,000 clones, 70% to 90% seen once. This sample stems from a study of cytomegalovirus exposure and HLA in healthy donors. In the study overall: The 110 or so validation repertoires used the same platform as the 650 to 750 first-cohort repertoires, a later analysis reported. Points from the study as a whole: Specific recognition of CMV antigens was confirmed in vitro for a few chains (all CMV-associated). Researchers counted 180 or so TCR beta chains as cytomegalovirus-associated.

CDR1 is SQVTM and CDR2 is ANQGSEA in the germline V gene. The length of the CDR3 is 15 residues. With V trimmed by 4 bases and J by 5 bases, 8 bases remained unmatched. Sequenced material: PBMCs. This TCR was recovered from a man aged 18 to 30 in good health and CMV-seronegative. The chain uses TRBV29-1 and TRBJ2-1; TRBD1 matches 10 bases. CDR3 amino acids: CSVVRQGALDNEQFF. CDR3 bases: TGCAGCGTTGTTAGACAGGGGGCGCTGGACAATGAGCAGTTCTTC.